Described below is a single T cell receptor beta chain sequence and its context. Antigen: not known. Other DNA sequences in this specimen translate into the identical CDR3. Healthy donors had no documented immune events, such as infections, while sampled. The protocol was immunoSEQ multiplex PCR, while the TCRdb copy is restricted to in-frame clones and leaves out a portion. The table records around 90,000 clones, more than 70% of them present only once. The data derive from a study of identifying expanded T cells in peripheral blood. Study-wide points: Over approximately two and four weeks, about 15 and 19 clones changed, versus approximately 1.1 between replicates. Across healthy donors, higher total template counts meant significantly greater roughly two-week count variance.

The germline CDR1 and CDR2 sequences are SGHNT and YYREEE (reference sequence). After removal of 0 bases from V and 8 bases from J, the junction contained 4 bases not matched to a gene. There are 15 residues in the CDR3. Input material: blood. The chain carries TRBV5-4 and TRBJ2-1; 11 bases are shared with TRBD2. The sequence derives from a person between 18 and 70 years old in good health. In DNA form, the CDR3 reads TGTGCCAGCAGCTTGGTAGCGGGAGGGCCCGATGAGCAGTTCTTC. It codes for CASSLVAGGPDEQFF. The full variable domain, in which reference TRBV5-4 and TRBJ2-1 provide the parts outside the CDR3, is ETGVTQSPTHLIKTRGQQVTLRCSSQSGHNTVSWYQQALGQGPQFIFQYYREEENGRGNFPPRFSGLQFPNYSSELNVNALELDDSALYLCASSLVAGGPDEQFFGPGTRLTVL.